These 14 T cell receptor beta chains originate from one sample sequenced in a study of blood T cells in healthy people across ages. The authors ran a second PCR of 7 to 11 cycles using a sample-barcoded 5' primer and a J-beta primer mix. TCRdb ran MiXCR on the 5' RACE reads and lists one entry per CDR3 protein. The table shows more than 500,000 distinct CDR3 sequences, with approximately 26% occurring only once. The sample also formed part of further work on T cells of mothers and their children.

The sample consisted of blood. These receptors all stem from a boy younger than 10 in good health.

This clonotype was counted a few times. The V gene is TRBV7-9, the J gene TRBJ1-2; D possibly corresponds to TRBD1 (5 bases). This CDR3 is 12 amino acids long. Trimming removed 4 bases at V and 4 bases at J, with 7 bases between. Germline CDR1 and CDR2: SEHNR and FQNEAQ (reference sequence). DNA of the CDR3: TGTGCCAGCAGCTCGACAGTCTATGGCTACACCTTC. Translation: CASSSTVYGYTF.

This clonotype was observed a handful of times. The chain uses TRBV12-3 or TRBV12-4 and TRBJ2-2; D is perhaps TRBD2 (5 bases). The CDR3 loop spans 16 amino acids. Trimming took 2 bases from V and 0 from J, leaving 10 bases between them. The CDR3 here is CASSLYGISNTGELFF. In nucleotides, the CDR3 is TGTGCCAGCAGTTTATACGGGATTTCGAACACCGGGGAGCTGTTTTTT.

A few counts support this clonotype. V is TRBV10-3 and J is TRBJ1-2; D may be TRBD1 (6 bases). This CDR3 region has 13 residues. Per germline, CDR1 ENHRY and CDR2 SYGVKD. V lost 8 bases to trimming and J lost 0 bases, with 10 bases between them. Here the CDR3 DNA reads TGTGCCATCGGGGGGGCAGCTAACTATGGCTACACCTTC. Translating it yields CAIGGAANYGYTF.

J is TRBJ1-2 and V is TRBV7-8, with TRBD1 matching over 9 bases. V dropped 5 bases and J dropped 3; count of bases not matched to a gene: 7. CDR1 is SGHVS, CDR2 FQNEAQ, per germline. The CDR3 covers 15 residues. The CDR3 DNA sequence: TGTGCCAGCAGCCCTAGGGACAGGGCGGACTATGGCTACACCTTC. It translates to CASSPRDRADYGYTF.

The chain has TRBV6-6 and TRBJ2-3; TRBD1 agrees at 7 bases. Germline V CDR1 and CDR2: MNHNY, SVGAGI (reference sequence). Trimming took 4 bases from V and 2 from J; bases not matched to a gene: 6. There are 15 residues in the CDR3. Here the CDR3 reads CASSSGQVHTDTQYF. CDR3 DNA sequence: TGTGCCAGCAGTTCCGGACAGGTACACACAGATACGCAGTATTTT.

This clonotype was recorded many times. V and J are TRBV12-3 or TRBV12-4 and TRBJ1-1, with 9 bases lining up with TRBD1. This CDR3 contains 13 residues. V lost 4 bases, J lost 4 bases, and 1 base stayed unmatched. DNA for the CDR3: TGTGCCAGCAGTTCGACAGGGGGCACTGAAGCTTTCTTT. The encoded protein is CASSSTGGTEAFF.

This clonotype turned up a few times. The chain combines TRBV5-1 with TRBJ1-4, with 7 positions matching TRBD1. The CDR3 runs 15 residues. Germline V lookup: CDR1 SGHRS, CDR2 YFSETQ. The junction had 6 bases not matched to a gene; V was cut back by 2 bases and J by 5 bases. The CDR3 loop reads CASSLGGSQNEKLFF. CDR3 DNA sequence: TGCGCCAGCAGCTTAGGGGGCAGCCAAAATGAAAAACTGTTTTTT.

This clonotype was seen more than once but under ten times. The chain joins TRBV10-3 to TRBJ2-5, with TRBD2 identical over 11 bases. This CDR3 comprises 16 residues. The V segment lost 2 bases and the J segment 5 bases; nucleotides outside the gene matches: 7. CDR1 is ENHRY, CDR2 SYGVKD, per germline. The CDR3 coding sequence is TGTGCCATCAGTGAGGGGGTACTAGCGGGAGTGGAGACCCAGTACTTC. Translation gives CAISEGVLAGVETQYF.

The chain combines TRBV7-2 with TRBJ1-5, with 7 nucleotides matching TRBD1. The germline gives CDR1 SGHTA, CDR2 FQGNSA. The CDR3 extends over 16 amino acids. V lost 4 bases to trimming and J lost 1 base; unmatched junction nucleotides: 7. CDR3 loop: CASSSEGGWSNQPQHF. CDR3 nucleotide sequence: TGTGCCAGCAGCTCGGAAGGGGGCTGGAGCAATCAGCCCCAGCATTTT. Variable domain in full (rest from reference TRBV7-2 and TRBJ1-5): GAGVSQSPSNKVTEKGKDVELRCDPISGHTALYWYRQSLGQGLEFLIYFQGNSAPDKSGLPSDRFSAERTGGSVSTLTIQRTQQEDSAVYLCASSSEGGWSNQPQHFGDGTRLSIL.

This clonotype has a handful of counts. The CDR3 bases are TGTGCCAGCAGTTACACCGGGACGGCAGCCTACGAGCAGTACTTC. It encodes CASSYTGTAAYEQYF. The rearrangement uses TRBV6-5 and TRBJ2-7; D assignment may be TRBD1 or TRBD2 (5 bases each). Per the germline V gene, CDR1 is MNHEY and CDR2 is SVGAGI. Trimming removed 2 bases at V and 2 bases at J, with 13 bases between. The length of the CDR3 is 15 residues.

This rearrangement joins TRBV7-9 to TRBJ2-5, with TRBD2 matching over 12 bases. The J call may be mistaken, given a closer DNA end match to TRBJ2-1. The CDR3 length is 16 residues. The V gene's germline CDR1 is SEHNR and CDR2 FQNEAQ (reference sequence). CDR3 in DNA: TGTGCCAGCAGCATCTCGGGACTAGCGGGCCTCAATGAGCAGTTCTTC. Translated, it gives CASSISGLAGLNEQFF.

The V gene is TRBV4-2, the J gene TRBJ1-5; no definite D call. The germline V gene has CDR1 LGHNA and CDR2 YNFKEQ. With 0 bases removed from V and 1 base from J, the gap between germline ends came to 7 bases. The CDR3 runs 15 residues. CDR3 protein: CASSQDWGSNQPQHF. CDR3 DNA sequence: TGTGCCAGCAGCCAAGATTGGGGAAGCAATCAGCCCCAGCATTTT.

The chain combines TRBV29-1 with TRBJ1-5; 7 bases line up with TRBD1. The germline V gene has CDR1 SQVTM and CDR2 ANQGSEA. The CDR3 loop spans 14 amino acids. V lost 6 bases and J lost 0; bases outside the gene matches: 5. The CDR3 DNA reads as TGCAGCGTCGCGACAGGGTCTAGCAATCAGCCCCAGCATTTT. It encodes CSVATGSSNQPQHF.

This clonotype was counted only a few times. J is TRBJ1-2 and V is TRBV24-1; D is possibly TRBD1 (5 bases). The V and J ends lost 5 bases and 2 bases respectively, with 11 bases between them. CDR1 KGHDR and CDR2 SFDVKD come from the germline V gene. CDR3 size: 14 residues. CDR3 nucleotide sequence: TGTGCCACCAGTGGTCCGGGGGTGAACTATGGCTACACCTTC. Protein: CATSGPGVNYGYTF.